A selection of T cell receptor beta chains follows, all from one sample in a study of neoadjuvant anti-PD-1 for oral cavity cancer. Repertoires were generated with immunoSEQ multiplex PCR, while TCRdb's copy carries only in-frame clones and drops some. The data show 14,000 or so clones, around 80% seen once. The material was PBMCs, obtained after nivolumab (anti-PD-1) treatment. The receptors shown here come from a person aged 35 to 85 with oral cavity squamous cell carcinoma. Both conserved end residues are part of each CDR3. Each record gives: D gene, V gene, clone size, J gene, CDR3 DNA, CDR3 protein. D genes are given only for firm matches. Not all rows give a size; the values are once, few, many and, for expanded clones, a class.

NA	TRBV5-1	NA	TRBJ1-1	TGCGCCAGCAGCTTGGGGGGTATGAACACTGAAGCTTTCTTT	CASSLGGMNTEAFF
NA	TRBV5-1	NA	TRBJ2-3	TGCGCCAGCACCCCCGGGACCGACTTCACAGATACGCAGTATTTT	CASTPGTDFTDTQYF
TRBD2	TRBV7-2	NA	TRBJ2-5	TGTGCCAGCAGCTCGGGACTAGCGGGGGGGCCCTATACTTGGGAGACCCAGTACTTC	CASSSGLAGGPYTWETQYF
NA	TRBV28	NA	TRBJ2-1	TGTGCCAGCAGTTTATTCCTTAACTCCTACAATGAGCAGTTCTTC	CASSLFLNSYNEQFF
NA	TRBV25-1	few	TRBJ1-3	TGTGCCAGCAGTGATTCCGGGGTCTCTGGAAACACCATATATTTT	CASSDSGVSGNTIYF
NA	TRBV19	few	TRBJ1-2	TGTGCCAGTCATCCCCTGGGGCACTATGGCTACACCTTC	CASHPLGHYGYTF
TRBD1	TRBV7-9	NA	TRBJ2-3	TGTGCCAGCAGCTCGGGACAGGGGGACACAGATACGCAGTATTTT	CASSSGQGDTDTQYF
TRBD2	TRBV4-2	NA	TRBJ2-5	TGTGCCAGCAGCCAAGGACTAGCGGGGGGGCTAGAGACCCAGTACTTC	CASSQGLAGGLETQYF
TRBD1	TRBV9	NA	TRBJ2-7	TGTGCCAGCAGCGTGACAGGGAAGGCCTACGAGCAGTACTTC	CASSVTGKAYEQYF
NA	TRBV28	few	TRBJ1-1	TGTGCCAGCTCATACCGTGAGGCTTTCTTT	CASSYREAFF
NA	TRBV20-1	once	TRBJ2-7	TGCAGTGCTCCGTCTTTGGAGCAGTACTTC	CSAPSLEQYF
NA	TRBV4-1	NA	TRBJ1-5	TGCGCCAGCAGCCGGACCCCCGGCAATCAGCCCCAGCATTTT	CASSRTPGNQPQHF
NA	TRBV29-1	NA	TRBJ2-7	TGCAGCGTTGAAGATCGGGAAGGGATGGGTGTGCAGTACTTC	CSVEDREGMGVQYF
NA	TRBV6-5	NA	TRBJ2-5	TGTGCCAGCAAAAAGAGAAGGGGGTCGGAGACCCAGTACTTC	CASKKRRGSETQYF
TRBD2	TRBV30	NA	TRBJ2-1	TGTGCCTGGACGCGGACTAGCGGGGGGGCCGCCTACAATGAGCAGTTCTTC	CAWTRTSGGAAYNEQFF
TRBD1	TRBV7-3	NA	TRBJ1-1	TGTGCCAGCAGCCCTACAGGGGGCACTGAAGCTTTCTTT	CASSPTGGTEAFF
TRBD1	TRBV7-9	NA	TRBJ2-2	TGTGCCAGCAGCCCCCGACAGGGGGCCTACACCGGGGAGCTGTTTTTT	CASSPRQGAYTGELFF
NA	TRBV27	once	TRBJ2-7	TGTGCCAGCAGTCTGGGGCAGGGTCGGTCCTACGAGCAGTACTTC	CASSLGQGRSYEQYF
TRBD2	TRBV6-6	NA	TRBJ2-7	TGTGCCAGCATTAAAACAGCGGGGGGAACCTACGAGCAGTACTTC	CASIKTAGGTYEQYF
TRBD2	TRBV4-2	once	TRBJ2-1	TGTGCCAGCAGCCACGCCACGGGCGGGAGGGCCATCAATGAGCAGTTCTTC	CASSHATGGRAINEQFF
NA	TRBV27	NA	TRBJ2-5	TGTGCCAGCAGGCCAGGGGGGCCGTACCAAGAGACCCAGTACTTC	CASRPGGPYQETQYF
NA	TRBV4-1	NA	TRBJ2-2	TGCGCCAGCACGCCCCTCAGTAGGCAGAACACCGGGGAGCTGTTTTTT	CASTPLSRQNTGELFF
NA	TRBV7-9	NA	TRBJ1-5	TGTGCCAGCAGCCTAGACAATCAGCCCCAGCATTTT	CASSLDNQPQHF
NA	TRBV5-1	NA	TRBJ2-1	TGCGCCAGCAGCAGGGCCCATGAGCAGTTCTTC	CASSRAHEQFF
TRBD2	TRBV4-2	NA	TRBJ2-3	TGTGCCAGCAGCCAAGATGGCGGGAGGGGAGATACGCAGTATTTT	CASSQDGGRGDTQYF
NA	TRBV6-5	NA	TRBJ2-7	TGTGCCAGCAGTTACGTTTATGGGCAAAGCGAGCAGTACTTC	CASSYVYGQSEQYF
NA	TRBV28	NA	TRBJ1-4	TGTGCCAGCAATCCCGGGTCACTGGAAAAACTGTTTTTT	CASNPGSLEKLFF
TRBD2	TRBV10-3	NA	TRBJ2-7	TGTGCCATCAGAGGGACTAGCGGGAGATCGACGGAGGCCGAGCAGTACTTC	CAIRGTSGRSTEAEQYF
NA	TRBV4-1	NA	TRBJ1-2	TGCGCCAGCAGCCAAGGGAGGGCTCCTGCCTATGGCTACACCTTC	CASSQGRAPAYGYTF
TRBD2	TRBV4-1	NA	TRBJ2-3	TGCGCCAGCAGCCGCTTGCGGGGGGAGACGCAGTATTTT	CASSRLRGETQYF
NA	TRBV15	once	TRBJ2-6	TGTGCCACCAGAGGTATCGGTGGGGCCAACGTCCTGACTTTC	CATRGIGGANVLTF
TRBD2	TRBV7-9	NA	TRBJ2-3	TGTGCCAGCAGCTTACCCCGGGCTAGCGGGAGTCCCACAGATACGCAGTATTTT	CASSLPRASGSPTDTQYF
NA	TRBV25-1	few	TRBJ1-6	TGTGCCAGCAGTTCAAATTCTGAACGGACACCCCTCCACTTT	CASSSNSERTPLHF
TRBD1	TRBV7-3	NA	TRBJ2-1	TGTGCCAGCAGCTCGGACAGGGGGCCCTACAATGAGCAGTTCTTC	CASSSDRGPYNEQFF
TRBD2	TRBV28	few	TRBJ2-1	TGTGCCAGCCAGGGAGGACTAGCGGGAGTTACTGAGCAGTTCTTC	CASQGGLAGVTEQFF
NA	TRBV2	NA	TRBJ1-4	TGTGCCAGCAATCGGGGGTTGGGGGAAAAACTGTTTTTT	CASNRGLGEKLFF
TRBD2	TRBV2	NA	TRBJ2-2	TGTGCCAGCATGCGGGGGGCATTCACCGGGGAGCTGTTTTTT	CASMRGAFTGELFF
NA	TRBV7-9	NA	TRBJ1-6	TGTGCCAGCAGCTTAAGACGAGGGGGGGCGAATTCACCCCTCCACTTT	CASSLRRGGANSPLHF
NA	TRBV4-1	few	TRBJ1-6	TGCGCCAGCAGCCAAGTCGGCTCACAGAGCCCCTATTCACCCCTCCACTTT	CASSQVGSQSPYSPLHF
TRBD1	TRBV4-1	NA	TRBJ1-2	TGCGCCAGCAGCTCTCCAGACAGGGGATTATATGGCTACACCTTC	CASSSPDRGLYGYTF